This T cell receptor (beta chain) is drawn from a study of blood T cell repertoires in COVID-19. In the study overall: COVID-19 samples, acute and convalescent, were from the United States, Italy and Spain. T cells, B-cell-depleted T cells, or PBMCs provided the cDNA or gDNA that served as material.

How the authors handled the data: Amplification of reference gene primers provided the estimated nucleated cell counts. Sequencing was performed with immunoSEQ multiplex PCR; in TCRdb, only in-frame clones are kept and a portion is missing. D and trimming were read from the DNA, whereas the V and J calls and clone size are those reported in that table. The data show 200,000 or so clones, about 84% seen once. V shed 6 bases, J shed 5 bases, and the junction held 4 bases outside the gene matches. Germline values: CDR1 KGHSH, CDR2 LQKENI. CDR3 length: 12 amino acids. Only one count was recorded for this clone.

This receptor was taken from a woman aged 25 to 39 with acute or convalescent COVID-19. V gene TRBV18 combines with J gene TRBJ2-7, with 7 nucleotides matching TRBD2. The material sequenced was peripheral blood. The CDR3 protein is CASSGLVNEQYF. Written as DNA, the CDR3 is TGTGCCAGCTCCGGACTAGTTAACGAGCAGTACTTC.